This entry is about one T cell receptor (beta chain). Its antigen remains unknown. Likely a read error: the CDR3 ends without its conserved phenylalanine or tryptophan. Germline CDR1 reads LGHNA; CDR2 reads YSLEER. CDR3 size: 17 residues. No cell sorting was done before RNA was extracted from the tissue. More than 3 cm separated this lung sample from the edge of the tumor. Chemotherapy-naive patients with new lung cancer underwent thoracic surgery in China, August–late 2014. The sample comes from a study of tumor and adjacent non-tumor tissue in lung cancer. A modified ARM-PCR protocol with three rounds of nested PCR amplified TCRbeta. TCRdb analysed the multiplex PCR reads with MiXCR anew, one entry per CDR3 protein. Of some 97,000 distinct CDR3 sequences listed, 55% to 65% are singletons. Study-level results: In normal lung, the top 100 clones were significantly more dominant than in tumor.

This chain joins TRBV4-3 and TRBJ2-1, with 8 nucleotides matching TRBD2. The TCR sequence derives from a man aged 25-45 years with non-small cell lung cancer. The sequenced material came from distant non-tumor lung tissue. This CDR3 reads CASSLLGGSGVWSEQFI. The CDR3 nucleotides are TGTGCCAGCAGCTTACTAGGGGGTAGCGGGGTTTGGAGTGAGCAGTTCATC.